This T cell receptor (beta chain) derives from a study of T cells after yellow fever vaccination. Germline loops: CDR1 KGHSH, CDR2 LQKENI. The CDR3 loop spans 17 amino acids. Deletions cut 3 bases from V and 0 bases from J, with 15 bases between. This clonotype showed up just a few times. In TCRdb, the 5' RACE reads were re-called with MiXCR into one record per CDR3 protein. The data hold about 300,000 distinct CDR3 sequences, with around 7% observed a single time. The J gene is TRBJ2-1, the V gene TRBV18; D is perhaps TRBD1 or TRBD2 (5 bases each). This material consisted of PBMCs, taken about 41 days after the first yellow fever vaccination. The sequence was collected from a young man who received the YFV17D yellow fever vaccine. CDR3: CASSPSEGRHSYNEQFF. Written as DNA, the CDR3 is TGTGCCAGCTCACCCTCCGAGGGACGACACTCCTACAATGAGCAGTTCTTC.